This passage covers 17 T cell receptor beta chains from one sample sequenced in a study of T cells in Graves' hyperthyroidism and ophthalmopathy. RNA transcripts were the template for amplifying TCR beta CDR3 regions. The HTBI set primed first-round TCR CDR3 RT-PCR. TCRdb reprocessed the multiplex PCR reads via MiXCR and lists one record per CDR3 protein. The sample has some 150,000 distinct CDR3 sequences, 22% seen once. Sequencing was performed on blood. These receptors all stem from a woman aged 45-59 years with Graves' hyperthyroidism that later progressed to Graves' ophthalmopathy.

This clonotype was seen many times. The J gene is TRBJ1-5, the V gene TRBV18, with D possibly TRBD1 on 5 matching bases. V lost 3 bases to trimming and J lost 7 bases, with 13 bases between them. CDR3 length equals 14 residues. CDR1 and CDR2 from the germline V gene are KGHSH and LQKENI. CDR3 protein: CASSPLDSQQPQHF. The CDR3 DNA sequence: TGTGCCAGCTCACCGCTAGACAGTCAACAGCCCCAGCATTTT.

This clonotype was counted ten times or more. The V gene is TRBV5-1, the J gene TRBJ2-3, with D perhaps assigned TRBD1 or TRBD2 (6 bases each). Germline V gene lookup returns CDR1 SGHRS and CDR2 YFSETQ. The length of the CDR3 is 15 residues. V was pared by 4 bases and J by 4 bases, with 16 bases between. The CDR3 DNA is TGCGCCAGCAGCGTCTGGGGGGCGACAGCAGATACGCAGTATTTT. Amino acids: CASSVWGATADTQYF.

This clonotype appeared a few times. The CDR3 nucleotides read TGCGCCAGCAGCTTAGGAGGACAGGGGGAGACCCAGTACTTC. Its translation: CASSLGGQGETQYF. The chain joins TRBV5-1 to TRBJ2-5, with 9 positions matching TRBD1. The CDR3 contains 14 residues. V lost 2 bases, J lost 5 bases, and 4 bases stayed unmatched. Germline values: CDR1 SGHRS, CDR2 YFSETQ.

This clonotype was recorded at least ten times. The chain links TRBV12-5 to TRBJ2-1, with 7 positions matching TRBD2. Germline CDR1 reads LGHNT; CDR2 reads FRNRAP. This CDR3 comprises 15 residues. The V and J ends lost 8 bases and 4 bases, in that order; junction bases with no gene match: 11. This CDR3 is CASSPSGTSYNEQFF. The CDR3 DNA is TGTGCTAGTAGCCCGAGCGGGACCAGTTACAATGAGCAGTTCTTC.

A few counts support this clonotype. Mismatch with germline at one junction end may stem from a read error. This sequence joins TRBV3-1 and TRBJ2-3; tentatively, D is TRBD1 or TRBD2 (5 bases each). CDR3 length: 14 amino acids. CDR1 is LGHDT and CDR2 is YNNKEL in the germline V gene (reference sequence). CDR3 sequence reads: CASNQGAGTDTQYF. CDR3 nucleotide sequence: TGTGCCAGCAACCAAGGGGCAGGGACCGATACGCAGTATTTT.

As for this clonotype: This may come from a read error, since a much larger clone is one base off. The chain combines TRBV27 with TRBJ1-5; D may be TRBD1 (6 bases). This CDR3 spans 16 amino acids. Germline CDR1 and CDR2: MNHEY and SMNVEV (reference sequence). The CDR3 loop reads CTSRPAGGYSNQPQHF. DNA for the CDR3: TGTACCAGCAGACCTGCTGGGGGCTATAGCAATCAGCCCCAGCATTTT.

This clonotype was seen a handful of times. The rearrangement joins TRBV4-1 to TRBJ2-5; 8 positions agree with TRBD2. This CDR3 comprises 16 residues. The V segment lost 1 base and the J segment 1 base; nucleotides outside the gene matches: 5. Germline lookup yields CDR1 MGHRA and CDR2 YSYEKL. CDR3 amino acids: CASSQGITSGQETQYF. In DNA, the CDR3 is TGCGCCAGCAGCCAAGGAATCACTAGCGGCCAAGAGACCCAGTACTTC.

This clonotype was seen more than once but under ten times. This CDR3 reads CASQPFGGRYEQYF. The CDR3 DNA follows: TGCGCCAGCCAACCCTTCGGGGGCCGGTACGAGCAGTACTTC. The J gene is TRBJ2-7, the V gene TRBV5-1, with D perhaps TRBD1 or TRBD2 (6 bases each). Germline V CDR1 and CDR2: SGHRS, YFSETQ. This CDR3 has 14 residues. The V end was cut by 7 bases, the J end by 4 bases, with 18 bases between.

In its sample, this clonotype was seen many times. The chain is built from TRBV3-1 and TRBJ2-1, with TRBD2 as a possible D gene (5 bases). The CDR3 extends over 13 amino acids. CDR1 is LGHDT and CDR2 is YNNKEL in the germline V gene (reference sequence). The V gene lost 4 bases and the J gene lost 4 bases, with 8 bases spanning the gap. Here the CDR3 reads CASSLGLYNEQFF. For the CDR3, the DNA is TGTGCCAGCAGCCTTGGACTGTACAATGAGCAGTTCTTC.

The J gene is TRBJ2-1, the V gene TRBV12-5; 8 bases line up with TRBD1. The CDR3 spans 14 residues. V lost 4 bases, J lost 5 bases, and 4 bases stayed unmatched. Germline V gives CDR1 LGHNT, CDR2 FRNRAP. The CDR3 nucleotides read TGTGCTAGTGGTTGGTCGGACAGGGACAATGAGCAGTTCTTC. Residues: CASGWSDRDNEQFF.

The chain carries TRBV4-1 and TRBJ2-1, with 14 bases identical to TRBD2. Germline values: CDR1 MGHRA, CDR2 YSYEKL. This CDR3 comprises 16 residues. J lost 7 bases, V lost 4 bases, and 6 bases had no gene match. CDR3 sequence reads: CASSLSTSGRVNEQFF. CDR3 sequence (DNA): TGCGCCAGCAGCCTTTCGACTAGCGGGAGGGTAAATGAGCAGTTCTTC.

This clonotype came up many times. CDR3 nucleotides: TGTGCCAGCAGCCCCTTCGGGGAGACCCAGTACTTC. Translation gives CASSPFGETQYF. The gene calls are TRBV7-9 and TRBJ2-5, with D hard to call. The CDR3 has 12 residues. Trimming pared 5 bases from V and 5 bases from J, leaving 9 bases between. CDR1 is SEHNR, CDR2 FQNEAQ, per germline (reference sequence). The full variable domain, rest sourced from reference TRBV7-9 and TRBJ2-5, is DTGVSQNPRHKITKRGQNVTFRCDPISEHNRLYWYRQTLGQGPEFLTYFQNEAQLEKSRLLSDRFSAERPKGSFSTLEIQRTEQGDSAMYLCASSPFGETQYFGPGTRLLVL.

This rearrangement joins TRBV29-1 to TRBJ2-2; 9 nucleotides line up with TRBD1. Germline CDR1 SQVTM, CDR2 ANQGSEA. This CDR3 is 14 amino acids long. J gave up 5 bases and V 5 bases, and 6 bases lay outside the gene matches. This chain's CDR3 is CSVQGQGNTGELFF. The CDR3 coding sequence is TGCAGCGTTCAAGGACAGGGGAATACCGGGGAGCTGTTTTTT.

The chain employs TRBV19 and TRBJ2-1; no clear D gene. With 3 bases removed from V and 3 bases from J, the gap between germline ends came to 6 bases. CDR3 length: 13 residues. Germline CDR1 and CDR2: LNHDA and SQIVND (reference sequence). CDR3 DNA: TGTGCCAGTAGTATCCCTAGCTACAATGAGCAGTTCTTC. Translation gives CASSIPSYNEQFF.

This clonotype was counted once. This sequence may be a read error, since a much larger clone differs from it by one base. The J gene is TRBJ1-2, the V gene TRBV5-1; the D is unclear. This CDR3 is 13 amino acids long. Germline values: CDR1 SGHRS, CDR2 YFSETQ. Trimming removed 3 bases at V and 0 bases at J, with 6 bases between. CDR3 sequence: CASSYGANYGYTF. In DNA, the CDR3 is TGCGCCAGCAGCTATGGAGCTAACTATGGCTACACCTTC.

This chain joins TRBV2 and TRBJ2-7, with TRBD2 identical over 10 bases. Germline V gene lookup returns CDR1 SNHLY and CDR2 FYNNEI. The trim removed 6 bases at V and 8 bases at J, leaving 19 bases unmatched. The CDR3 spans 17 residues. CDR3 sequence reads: CASRPPNPRLAGVKQYF. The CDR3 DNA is TGTGCCAGCAGGCCTCCTAACCCCCGGCTAGCGGGAGTGAAGCAGTACTTC.

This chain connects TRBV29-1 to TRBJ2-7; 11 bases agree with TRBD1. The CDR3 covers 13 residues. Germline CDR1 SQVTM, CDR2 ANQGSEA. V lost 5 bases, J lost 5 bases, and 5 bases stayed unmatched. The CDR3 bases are TGCAGCGTTACGGACAGGGGGCTGCACGAGCAGTACTTC. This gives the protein CSVTDRGLHEQYF.